This T cell receptor beta chain was sequenced in a study of T cell repertoires in cytomegalovirus infection. This CDR3 comprises 13 residues. Germline assignment: CDR1 MGHRA and CDR2 YSYEKL. Losses at the gene ends were 7 bases for V and 1 base for J; bases not matched to a gene: 3. At least ten counts were recorded for this clonotype. Via MiXCR, TCRdb re-called the reads, giving one row per CDR3 protein. The table includes 400,000 to 550,000 distinct CDR3 sequences, around 10% detected once. The chain has TRBV4-1 and TRBJ1-1, with TRBD1 matching over 7 bases. The receptor was derived from a human donor in good health (CMV status not recorded). Some clones in this sample may be carry-over from other donors' samples. The material sequenced was PBMCs. The CDR3: CASMTGPNTEAFF. The CDR3, as DNA: TGCGCCAGCATGACAGGGCCGAACACTGAAGCTTTCTTT.